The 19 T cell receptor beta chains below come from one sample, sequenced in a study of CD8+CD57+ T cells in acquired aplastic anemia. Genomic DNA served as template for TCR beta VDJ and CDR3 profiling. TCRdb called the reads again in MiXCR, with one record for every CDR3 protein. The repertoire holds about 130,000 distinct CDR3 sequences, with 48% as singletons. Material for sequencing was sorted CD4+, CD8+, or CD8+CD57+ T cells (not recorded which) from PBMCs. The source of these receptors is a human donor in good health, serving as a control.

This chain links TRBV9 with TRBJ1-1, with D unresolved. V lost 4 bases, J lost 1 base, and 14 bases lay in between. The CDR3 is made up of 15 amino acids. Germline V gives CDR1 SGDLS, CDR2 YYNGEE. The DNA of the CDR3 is TGTGCCAGCAGCCCCCTCGGACTTACGAACACTGAAGCTTTCTTT. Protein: CASSPLGLTNTEAFF.

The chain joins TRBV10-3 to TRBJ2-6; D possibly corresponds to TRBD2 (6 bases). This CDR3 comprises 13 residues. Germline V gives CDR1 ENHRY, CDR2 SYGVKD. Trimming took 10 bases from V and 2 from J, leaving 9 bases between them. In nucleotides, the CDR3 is TGTGCCAGTCGGGGGACTGGGGCCAACGTCCTGACTTTC. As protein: CASRGTGANVLTF.

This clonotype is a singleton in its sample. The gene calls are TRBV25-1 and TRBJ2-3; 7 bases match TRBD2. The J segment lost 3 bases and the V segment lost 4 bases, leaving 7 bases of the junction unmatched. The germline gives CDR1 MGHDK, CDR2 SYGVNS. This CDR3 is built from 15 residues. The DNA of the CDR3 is TGTGCCAGCAGTGTGGACCCCGGGGGGACAGATACGCAGTATTTT. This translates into CASSVDPGGTDTQYF.

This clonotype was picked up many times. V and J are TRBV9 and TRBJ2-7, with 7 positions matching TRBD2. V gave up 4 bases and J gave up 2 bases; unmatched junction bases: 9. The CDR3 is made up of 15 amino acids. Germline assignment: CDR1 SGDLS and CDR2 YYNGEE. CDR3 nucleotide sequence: TGTGCCAGCAGCATAGAGGCAGGGACTACCTACGAGCAGTACTTC. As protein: CASSIEAGTTYEQYF.

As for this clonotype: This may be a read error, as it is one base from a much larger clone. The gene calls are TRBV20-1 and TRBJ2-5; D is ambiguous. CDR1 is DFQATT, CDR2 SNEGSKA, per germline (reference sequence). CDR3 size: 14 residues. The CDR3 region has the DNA TGCAGTGCTAGAGTCCCAGATCTCAAAGAGGCCCAGTACTTC. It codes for CSARVPDLKEAQYF.

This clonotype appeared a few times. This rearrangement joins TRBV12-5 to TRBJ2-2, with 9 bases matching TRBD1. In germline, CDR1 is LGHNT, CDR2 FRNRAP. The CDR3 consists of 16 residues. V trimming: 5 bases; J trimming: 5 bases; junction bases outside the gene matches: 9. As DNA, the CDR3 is TGTGCTAGTGGTCCTTACAGGGGGCTGTTGACCGGGGAGCTGTTTTTT. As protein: CASGPYRGLLTGELFF.

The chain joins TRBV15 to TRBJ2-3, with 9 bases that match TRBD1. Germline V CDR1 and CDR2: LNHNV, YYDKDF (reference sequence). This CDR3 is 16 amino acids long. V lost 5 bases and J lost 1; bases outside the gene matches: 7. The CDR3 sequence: CATSVPGQGRTDTQYF. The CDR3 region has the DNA TGTGCCACCAGCGTTCCGGGACAGGGCCGCACAGATACGCAGTATTTT.

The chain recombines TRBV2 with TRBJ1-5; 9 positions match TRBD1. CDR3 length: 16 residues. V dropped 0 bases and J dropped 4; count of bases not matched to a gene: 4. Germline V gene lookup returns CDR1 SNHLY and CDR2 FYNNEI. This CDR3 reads CASSEATGQGNQPQHF. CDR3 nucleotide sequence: TGTGCCAGCAGTGAAGCAACGGGACAGGGAAATCAGCCCCAGCATTTT.

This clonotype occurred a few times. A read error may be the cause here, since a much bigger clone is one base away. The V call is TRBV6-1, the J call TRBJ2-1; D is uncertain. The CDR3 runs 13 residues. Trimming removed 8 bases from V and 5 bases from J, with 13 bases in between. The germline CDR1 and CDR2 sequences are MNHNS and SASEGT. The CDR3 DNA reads TGTGCCAGCGGCGAACCCCCTAACAATGAGCAGTTCTTC. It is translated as CASGEPPNNEQFF.

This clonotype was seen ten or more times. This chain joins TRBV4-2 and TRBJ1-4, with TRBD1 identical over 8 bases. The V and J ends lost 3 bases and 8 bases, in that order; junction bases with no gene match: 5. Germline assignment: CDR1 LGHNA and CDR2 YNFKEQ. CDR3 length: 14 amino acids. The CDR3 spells CASSHQGAGEKLFF. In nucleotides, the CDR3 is TGTGCCAGCAGCCATCAGGGGGCTGGGGAAAAACTGTTTTTT.

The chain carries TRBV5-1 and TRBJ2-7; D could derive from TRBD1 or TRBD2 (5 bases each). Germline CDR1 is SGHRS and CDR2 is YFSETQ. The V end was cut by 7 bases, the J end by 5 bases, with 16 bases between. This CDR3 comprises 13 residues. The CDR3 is CASYIDQGDEQYF. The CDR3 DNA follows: TGCGCCAGCTACATCGACCAGGGAGACGAGCAGTACTTC.

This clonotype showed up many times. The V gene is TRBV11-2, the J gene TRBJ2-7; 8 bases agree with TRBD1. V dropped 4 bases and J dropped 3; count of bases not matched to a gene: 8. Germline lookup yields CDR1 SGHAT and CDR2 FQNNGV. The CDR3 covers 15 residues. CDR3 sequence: CASSWVTGVNYEQYF. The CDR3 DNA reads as TGTGCCAGCAGCTGGGTGACAGGGGTAAACTACGAGCAGTACTTC.

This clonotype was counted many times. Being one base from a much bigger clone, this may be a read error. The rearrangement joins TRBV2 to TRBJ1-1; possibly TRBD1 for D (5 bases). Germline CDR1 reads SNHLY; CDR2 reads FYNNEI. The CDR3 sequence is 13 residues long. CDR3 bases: TGTGCCGGCAGCTCGACAGAGAACACTGGAGCTTTCTTT. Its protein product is CAGSSTENTGAFF.

The CDR3 DNA is TGTGCCAGTAGTGATTCAGGGGGCATTGAGCCCCAGCATTTT. This encodes CASSDSGGIEPQHF. The J gene is TRBJ1-5, the V gene TRBV19; 8 bases line up with TRBD1. J lost 8 bases, V lost 5 bases, and 8 bases had no gene match. This CDR3 is 14 amino acids long. Germline-derived CDR1 and CDR2 are LNHDA and SQIVND (reference sequence).

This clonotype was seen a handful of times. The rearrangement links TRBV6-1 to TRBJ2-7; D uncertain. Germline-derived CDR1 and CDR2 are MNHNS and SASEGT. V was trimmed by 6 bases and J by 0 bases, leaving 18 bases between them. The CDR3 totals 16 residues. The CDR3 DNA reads TGTGCCAGCAGCTTATCCGGAGCGCCAAGCTCCTACGAGCAGTACTTC. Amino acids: CASSLSGAPSSYEQYF.

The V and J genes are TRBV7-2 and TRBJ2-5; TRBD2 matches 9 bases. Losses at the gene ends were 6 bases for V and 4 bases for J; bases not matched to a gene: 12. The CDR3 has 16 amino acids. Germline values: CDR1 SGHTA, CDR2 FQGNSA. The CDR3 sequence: CASSLAGGGAGETQYF. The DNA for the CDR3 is TGTGCCAGCAGTCTCGCTGGCGGGGGGGCGGGAGAGACCCAGTACTTC.

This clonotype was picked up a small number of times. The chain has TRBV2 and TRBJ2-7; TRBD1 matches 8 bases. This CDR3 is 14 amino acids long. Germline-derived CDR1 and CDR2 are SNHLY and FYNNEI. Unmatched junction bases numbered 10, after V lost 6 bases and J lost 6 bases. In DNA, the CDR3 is TGTGCCAGCAGCCGGGGGACAGGCGGCGGCGAGCAGTACTTC. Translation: CASSRGTGGGEQYF.

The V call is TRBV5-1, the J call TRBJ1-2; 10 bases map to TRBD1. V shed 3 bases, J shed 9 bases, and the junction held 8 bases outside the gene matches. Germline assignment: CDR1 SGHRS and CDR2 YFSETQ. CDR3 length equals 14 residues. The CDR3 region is CASSSLTGGESYTF. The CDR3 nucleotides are TGCGCCAGCAGCTCCCTGACAGGGGGCGAGAGCTACACCTTC.

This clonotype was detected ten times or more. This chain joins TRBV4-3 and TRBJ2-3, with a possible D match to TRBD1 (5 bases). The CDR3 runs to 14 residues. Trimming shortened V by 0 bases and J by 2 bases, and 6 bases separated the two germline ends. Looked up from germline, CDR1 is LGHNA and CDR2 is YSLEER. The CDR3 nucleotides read TGCGCCAGCAGCCAAGACAGGGCCACAGATACGCAGTATTTT. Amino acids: CASSQDRATDTQYF.